This T cell receptor beta chain was identified during a study of shared clonotypes between healthy human individuals. Of note for this clone: The antigen is undetermined.

Over several immunoSEQ plates, each subset's genomic DNA was distributed in even portions. The repertoire was sequenced with immunoSEQ multiplex PCR; TCRdb's copy has only in-frame clones and lacks some. The sample has 450,000 to 600,000 clones; 70% to 80% are singletons. Broader study findings: The small donor group covered limited genetic and exposure diversity.

CDR1 is SGHVS and CDR2 is FNYEAQ in the germline V gene. Trimming cost V 4 bases and J 2 bases; bases outside gene matches: 2. The CDR3 sequence is 14 residues long. Sequencing used PBMCs. This receptor was obtained from a middle-aged woman in good health. Some clones in this sample may be carry-over from other donors' samples. The gene calls are TRBV7-6 and TRBJ2-5; 9 nucleotides match TRBD2. The CDR3 DNA follows: TGTGCCAGCAGCTACCTAGCGGGGCAAGAGACCCAGTACTTC. Its translation is CASSYLAGQETQYF.